Listed below are T cell receptor beta chains from one sample, sequenced in a study of human T cells and chemical hapten exposure. One entry per CDR3 protein, called by TCRdb with MiXCR from the RACE reads. The profile shows some 94,000 distinct CDR3 sequences, 9.5% to 15% of them singletons. The starting material was whole blood, obtained in connection with sensitization to the hapten diphenylcyclopropenone (DPC). These receptors were obtained from a woman aged 35 to 49 with alopecia areata. Some clones in this sample may be carry-over from other donors' samples. Each CDR3 is given with its conserved first and last residue. The D gene is left open where the match is weak. Only part of the rows carry a size: once, few, many, or a class if the clone is expanded.

size	V	J	D	CDR3	DNA
-	TRBV2	TRBJ2-1	TRBD2	CAVTSGLLQNNEQFF	TGTGCCGTCACTAGCGGGCTGCTTCAAAACAATGAGCAGTTCTTC
few	TRBV2	TRBJ2-1	TRBD1	CASSLTGASNEQFF	TGTGCCAGCAGTTTGACAGGGGCCTCCAATGAGCAGTTCTTC
few	TRBV12-3/TRBV12-4	TRBJ2-5	-	CASSYVIETQYF	TGTGCCAGCAGTTACGTGATAGAGACCCAGTACTTC
many	TRBV7-6	TRBJ1-1	-	CASSSGRFEAFF	TGTGCCAGCAGCTCGGGACGGTTTGAAGCTTTCTTT
-	TRBV6-1	TRBJ2-7	-	CASSGSRYYEQYF	TGTGCCAGCAGTGGTAGCAGATACTACGAGCAGTACTTC
-	TRBV29-1	TRBJ2-2	-	CSVAAVVTGELFF	TGCAGCGTCGCGGCGGTTGTCACCGGGGAGCTGTTTTTT
-	TRBV5-1	TRBJ2-3	TRBD2	CASSLRLAGGPSTDTQYF	TGCGCCAGCAGCTTGCGGCTAGCGGGAGGGCCTAGCACAGATACGCAGTATTTT
few	TRBV28	TRBJ2-7	-	CASSLDAIGTTYEQYF	TGTGCCAGCAGTTTAGATGCCATCGGCACTACCTACGAGCAGTACTTC
few	TRBV20-1	TRBJ2-1	TRBD2	CSARSLAGFEQFF	TGCAGTGCTAGATCTTTAGCGGGGTTTGAGCAGTTCTTC
few	TRBV29-1	TRBJ2-1	-	CSVEDLGARWFF	TGCAGCGTTGAAGATCTGGGGGCGAGGTGGTTCTTC
few	TRBV28	TRBJ1-2	-	CASSRDLNYGYTF	TGTGCCAGCAGCCGTGATCTTAACTATGGCTACACCTTC
few	TRBV10-3	TRBJ2-3	-	CAILQTSRGTDTQYF	TGTGCCATTCTACAGACTTCCCGGGGCACAGATACGCAGTATTTT
many	TRBV6-5	TRBJ1-5	-	CASSYSMVSHRGQPQHF	TGTGCCAGCAGTTACTCGATGGTTTCTCACCGCGGTCAGCCCCAGCATTTT
few	TRBV5-1	TRBJ2-5	-	CASSLGILNQETQYF	TGCGCCAGCAGCTTAGGGATTCTGAACCAAGAGACCCAGTACTTC
-	TRBV5-1	TRBJ2-6	-	CASSFGGTGANVLTF	TGCGCCAGCAGCTTCGGTGGGACTGGGGCCAACGTCCTGACTTTC
many	TRBV7-9	TRBJ2-3	TRBD2	CASSLAPGGAQYF	TGTGCCAGCAGCTTAGCGCCGGGAGGGGCACAGTATTTT
-	TRBV7-2	TRBJ2-1	TRBD2	CASSPRSSGSVF	TGTGCCAGCAGCCCCCGTTCTAGCGGGAGTGTCTTC